The 10 T cell receptor beta chains below were found in one sample sequenced in a study of blood T cell repertoires in COVID-19. Clones were sequenced by immunoSEQ multiplex PCR, and TCRdb holds only the in-frame ones, with some missing. The repertoire consists of around 94,000 clones, with about 80% occurring once and the leading ten covering 15% to 20%. Sequencing was performed on peripheral blood. Receptors were obtained from a human donor in a cohort sampled during active COVID-19.

This chain links TRBV18 with TRBJ1-1; D may be TRBD1 (6 bases). Trimming cost V 1 base and J 1 base, with 16 bases left between them. This CDR3 contains 17 residues. Germline CDR1 is KGHSH and CDR2 is LQKENI. The CDR3: CASSPRTGTMGNTEAFF. Here the CDR3 DNA reads TGTGCCAGCTCACCACGAACAGGGACGATGGGGAACACTGAAGCTTTCTTT.

V gene TRBV7-8 combines with J gene TRBJ1-1, with 7 bases matching TRBD1. This CDR3 spans 13 amino acids. CDR1 SGHVS and CDR2 FQNEAQ come from the germline V gene. Trimming took 2 bases from V and 5 from J; bases not matched to a gene: 2. The CDR3 protein is CASSLRGQTEAFF. In DNA, the CDR3 is TGTGCCAGCAGCTTAAGGGGGCAGACTGAAGCTTTCTTT.

The chain joins TRBV4-1 to TRBJ1-1, with D unresolved. The germline gives CDR1 MGHRA, CDR2 YSYEKL. The germline V and J ends were trimmed by 1 base and 1 base, with 10 bases remaining between them. The CDR3 spans 15 residues. In DNA, the CDR3 is TGCGCCAGCAGCCAAGTACTTGCTGGGAACACTGAAGCTTTCTTT. Translating it yields CASSQVLAGNTEAFF.

This clone was recorded once. This rearrangement joins TRBV5-1 to TRBJ2-3; 14 nucleotides match TRBD2. The CDR3 length is 15 residues. J was trimmed by 5 bases and V by 5 bases; bases with no gene match: 4. Germline V gene lookup returns CDR1 SGHRS and CDR2 YFSETQ. The CDR3 loop reads CASRGTSGSEDTQYF. CDR3 coding DNA: TGCGCCAGCAGAGGGACTAGCGGGAGTGAAGATACGCAGTATTTT.

The chain links TRBV19 to TRBJ2-5, with 14 positions matching TRBD2. Germline V gene lookup returns CDR1 LNHDA and CDR2 SQIVND (reference sequence). The length of the CDR3 is 15 residues. The ends lost 5 bases at V and 4 bases at J; junction bases unmatched: 3. The CDR3 sequence: CASSPGLAGGETQYF. CDR3 in DNA: TGTGCCAGTAGTCCAGGACTAGCGGGAGGAGAGACCCAGTACTTC.

Only one count was recorded for this clone. V gene TRBV28 combines with J gene TRBJ1-1; D is perhaps TRBD1 (6 bases). V was trimmed by 5 bases and J by 5 bases, leaving 15 bases between them. This CDR3 has 14 amino acids. The germline V gene has CDR1 MDHEN and CDR2 SYDVKM. CDR3 region: CASSLPGAATEAFF. The CDR3 nucleotides are TGTGCCAGCAGTCTTCCAGGGGCGGCGACTGAAGCTTTCTTT. The variable domain in full, completed from reference TRBV28 and TRBJ1-1, reads DVKVTQSSRYLVKRTGEKVFLECVQDMDHENMFWYRQDPGLGLRLIYFSYDVKMKEKGDIPEGYSVSREKKERFSLILESASTNQTSMYLCASSLPGAATEAFFGQGTRLTVV.

The gene calls are TRBV4-2 and TRBJ2-3; maybe TRBD1 (8 bases). V dropped 4 bases and J dropped 5 bases, with 19 bases sitting between them. CDR1 and CDR2 (germline): LGHNA, YNFKEQ. The length of the CDR3 is 16 residues. Written as DNA, the CDR3 is TGTGCCAGCAGCCTCGACAGGGGAGGGCTCGGAGATACGCAGTATTTT. It is translated as CASSLDRGGLGDTQYF.

This clone was observed a few times. The chain employs TRBV7-9 and TRBJ1-1; perhaps TRBD1 as D (6 bases). Trimming removed 3 bases at V and 4 bases at J, with 15 bases between. Per the germline V gene, CDR1 is SEHNR and CDR2 is FQNEAQ (reference sequence). The CDR3 is 15 residues long. CDR3 residues: CASSFSGLRGTEAFF. Written as DNA, the CDR3 is TGTGCCAGCAGCTTCTCGGGGCTCAGGGGCACTGAAGCTTTCTTT.

V and J are TRBV20-1 and TRBJ2-7; no definite D call. In germline, CDR1 is DFQATT, CDR2 SNEGSKA (reference sequence). V was trimmed by 3 bases and J by 4 bases, leaving 10 bases between them. The CDR3 has 12 amino acids. CDR3 in DNA: TGCAGTGCTAGTCCAGGCGCATACGAGCAGTACTTC. It codes for CSASPGAYEQYF.

V gene TRBV5-8 combines with J gene TRBJ2-6; 8 bases line up with TRBD1. Germline V gene data show CDR1 as SGHTS and CDR2 as YDEGEE. The V gene end was trimmed by 3 bases and the J gene end by 0 bases; junction bases not matched to a gene: 5. CDR3 length: 17 amino acids. The CDR3 spells CASSSRTGRSGANVLTF. CDR3 DNA: TGTGCCAGCAGCTCCCGGACAGGGCGCTCTGGGGCCAACGTCCTGACTTTC.